This TCR beta chain was identified in a study of blood T cell repertoires in COVID-19. Germline V gene sequence: CDR1 GTSNPN, CDR2 SVGIG (reference sequence). The CDR3 has 11 amino acids. V was cut by 4 bases and J by 4 bases, with 7 bases left in between. Living in about two dozen US areas, the participants were between roughly 18 and 95 years of age. Original data processing: Amplification from reference gene primers served as the basis for estimated nucleated cell counts. Profiled with immunoSEQ multiplex PCR; TCRdb holds only in-frame clones, not every one. Clonal size and the V and J genes are those of that table, whereas D and trimming came from the DNA. The sample records fewer than 350,000 clones, 89% being singletons.

The genes are TRBV30 and TRBJ2-5; D gene ambiguous. Material: PBMCs or T cells enriched from blood (not recorded which). The source of this sequence is a man aged 55 to 70 who had recovered from COVID-19. The CDR3 sequence is CAWTQPETQYF. Here the CDR3 DNA reads TGTGCCTGGACACAGCCAGAGACCCAGTACTTC.